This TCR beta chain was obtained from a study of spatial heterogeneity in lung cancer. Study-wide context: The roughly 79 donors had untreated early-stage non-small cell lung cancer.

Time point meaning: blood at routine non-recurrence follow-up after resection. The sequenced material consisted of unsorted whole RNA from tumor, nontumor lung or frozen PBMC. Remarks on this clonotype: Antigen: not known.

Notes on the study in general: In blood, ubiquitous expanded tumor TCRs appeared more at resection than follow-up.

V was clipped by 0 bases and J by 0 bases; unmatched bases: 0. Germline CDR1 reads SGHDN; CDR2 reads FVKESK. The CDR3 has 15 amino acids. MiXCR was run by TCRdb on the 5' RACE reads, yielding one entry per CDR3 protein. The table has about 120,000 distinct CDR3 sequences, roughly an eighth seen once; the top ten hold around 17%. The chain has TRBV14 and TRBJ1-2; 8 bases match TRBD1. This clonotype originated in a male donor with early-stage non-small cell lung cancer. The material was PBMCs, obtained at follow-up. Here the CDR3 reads CASSQEQGANYGYTF. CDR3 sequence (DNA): TGTGCCAGCAGCCAAGAACAGGGGGCTAACTATGGCTACACCTTC.